The sequence of this TCR beta chain was determined in a study of blood T cell repertoires in COVID-19. In this sample, this clone turned up once. Followed over time, Seattle patients had been enrolled while infection was active. Assay used: immunoSEQ multiplex PCR; TCRdb lists only in-frame clones, some missing. In the table there are 150,000 to 250,000 clones, roughly 83% of which are singletons. V shed 4 bases, J shed 6 bases, and the junction held 9 bases outside the gene matches. CDR3 length: 16 residues. Looked up from germline, CDR1 is SGHRS and CDR2 is YFSETQ. This chain joins TRBV5-1 and TRBJ1-6; 8 nucleotides agree with TRBD1. The sample consisted of peripheral blood. The clonotype comes from a woman in her forties with COVID-19, enrolled during active disease. CDR3 loop: CASSGGTGPLNSPLHF. The CDR3 DNA is TGCGCCAGCAGCGGCGGGACAGGACCCCTTAATTCACCCCTCCACTTT.